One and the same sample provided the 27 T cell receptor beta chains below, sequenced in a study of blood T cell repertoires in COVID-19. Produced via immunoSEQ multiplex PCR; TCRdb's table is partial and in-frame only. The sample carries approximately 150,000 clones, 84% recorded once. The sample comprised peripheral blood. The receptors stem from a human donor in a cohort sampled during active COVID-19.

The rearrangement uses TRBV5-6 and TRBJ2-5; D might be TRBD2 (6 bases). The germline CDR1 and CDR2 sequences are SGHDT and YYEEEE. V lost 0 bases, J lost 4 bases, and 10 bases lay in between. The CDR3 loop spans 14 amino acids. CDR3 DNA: TGTGCCAGCAGCTTGGCGGGAGTAAGAGAGACCCAGTACTTC. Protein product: CASSLAGVRETQYF.

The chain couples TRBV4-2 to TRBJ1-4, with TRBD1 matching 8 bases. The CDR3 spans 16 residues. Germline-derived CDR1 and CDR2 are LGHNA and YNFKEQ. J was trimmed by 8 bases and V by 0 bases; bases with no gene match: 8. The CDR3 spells CASSQDFGTGGEKLFF. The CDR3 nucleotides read TGTGCCAGCAGCCAAGATTTCGGGACAGGAGGAGAAAAACTGTTTTTT.

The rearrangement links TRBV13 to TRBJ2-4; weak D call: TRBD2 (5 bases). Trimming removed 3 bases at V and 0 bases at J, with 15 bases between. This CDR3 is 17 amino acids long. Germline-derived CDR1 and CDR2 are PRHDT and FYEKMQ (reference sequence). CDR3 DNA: TGTGCCAGCAGCTTTCGGACTGGAAATCTAGCCAAAAACATTCAGTACTTC. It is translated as CASSFRTGNLAKNIQYF.

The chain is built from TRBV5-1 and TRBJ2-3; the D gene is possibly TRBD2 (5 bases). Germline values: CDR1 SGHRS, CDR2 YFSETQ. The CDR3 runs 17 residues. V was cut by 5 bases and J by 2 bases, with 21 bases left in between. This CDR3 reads CASSMVGAGETTDTQYF. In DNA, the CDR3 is TGCGCCAGCAGTATGGTGGGCGCGGGCGAGACCACAGATACGCAGTATTTT.

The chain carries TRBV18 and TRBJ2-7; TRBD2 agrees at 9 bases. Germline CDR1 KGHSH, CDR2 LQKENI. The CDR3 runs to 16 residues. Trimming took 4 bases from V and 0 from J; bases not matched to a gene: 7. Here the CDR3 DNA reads TGTGCCAGCTCACGTGGCGGGAGGGGGTACTCCTACGAGCAGTACGTC. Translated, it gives CASSRGGRGYSYEQYV.

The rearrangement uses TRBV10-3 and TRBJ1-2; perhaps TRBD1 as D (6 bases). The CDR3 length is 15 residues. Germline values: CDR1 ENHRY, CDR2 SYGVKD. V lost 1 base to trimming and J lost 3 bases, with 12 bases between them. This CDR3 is CAISEYREGDYGYTF. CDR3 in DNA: TGTGCCATCAGTGAGTACAGGGAAGGGGACTATGGCTACACCTTC.

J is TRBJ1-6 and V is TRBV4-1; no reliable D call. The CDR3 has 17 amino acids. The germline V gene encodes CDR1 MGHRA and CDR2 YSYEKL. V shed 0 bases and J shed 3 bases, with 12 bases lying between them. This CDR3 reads CASSQDEGWGYNSPLHF. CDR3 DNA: TGCGCCAGCAGCCAAGACGAGGGCTGGGGCTATAATTCACCCCTCCACTTT.

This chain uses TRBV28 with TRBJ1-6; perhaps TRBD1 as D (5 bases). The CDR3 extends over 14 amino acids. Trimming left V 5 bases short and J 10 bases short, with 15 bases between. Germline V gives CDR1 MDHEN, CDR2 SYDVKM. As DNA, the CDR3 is TGTGCCAGCAGTCAGCAGGGATTTGACTCACCCCTCCACTTT. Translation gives CASSQQGFDSPLHF.

CDR3 DNA sequence: TGTGCCAGCAGTGTGGCGACGGGTGTCCTCTATGGCTACACCTTC. Translating gives CASSVATGVLYGYTF. The gene calls are TRBV2 and TRBJ1-2, with D unclear. This CDR3 is 15 amino acids long. Trimming left V 4 bases short and J 4 bases short, with 16 bases between. Germline CDR1 reads SNHLY; CDR2 reads FYNNEI.

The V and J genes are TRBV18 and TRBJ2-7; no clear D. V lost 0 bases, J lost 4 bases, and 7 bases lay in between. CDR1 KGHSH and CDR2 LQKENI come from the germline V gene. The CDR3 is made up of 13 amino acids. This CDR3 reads CASSPPPGYEQYF. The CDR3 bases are TGTGCCAGCTCACCACCGCCAGGATACGAGCAGTACTTC. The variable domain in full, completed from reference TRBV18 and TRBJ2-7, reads NAGVMQNPRHLVRRRGQEARLRCSPMKGHSHVYWYRQLPEEGLKFMVYLQKENIIDESGMPKERFSAEFPKEGPSILRIQQVVRGDSAAYFCASSPPPGYEQYFGPGTRLTVT.

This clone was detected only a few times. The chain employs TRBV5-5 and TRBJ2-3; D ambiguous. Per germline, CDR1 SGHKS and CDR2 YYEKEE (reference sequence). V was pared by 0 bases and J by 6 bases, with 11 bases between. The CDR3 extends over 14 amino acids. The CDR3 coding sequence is TGTGCCAGCAGCTTGGCCTCCGCGAGGGATACGCAGTATTTT. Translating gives CASSLASARDTQYF.

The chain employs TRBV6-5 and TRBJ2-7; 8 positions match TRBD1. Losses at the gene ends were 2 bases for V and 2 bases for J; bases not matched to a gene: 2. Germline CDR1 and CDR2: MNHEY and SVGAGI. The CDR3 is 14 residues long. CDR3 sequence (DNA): TGTGCCAGCAGTTACCTACAGGGGGCCTACGAGCAGTACTTC. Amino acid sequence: CASSYLQGAYEQYF.

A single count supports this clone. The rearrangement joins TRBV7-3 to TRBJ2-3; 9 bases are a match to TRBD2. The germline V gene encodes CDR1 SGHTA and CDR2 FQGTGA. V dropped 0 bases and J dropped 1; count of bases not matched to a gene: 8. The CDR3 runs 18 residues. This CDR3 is CASSLTPRSGSGTDTQYF. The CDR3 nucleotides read TGTGCCAGCAGCTTAACGCCTCGTAGCGGGAGCGGCACAGATACGCAGTATTTT.

The CDR3 sequence: CASSSVTTPISPLHF. In nucleotides, the CDR3 is TGTGCCAGCTCATCGGTTACTACTCCAATTTCACCCCTCCACTTT. The rearrangement links TRBV9 to TRBJ1-6; D ambiguous. This CDR3 is 15 amino acids long. Trimming removed 7 bases at V and 9 bases at J, with 20 bases between. CDR1 and CDR2 from the germline V gene are SGDLS and YYNGEE.

In DNA form, the CDR3 reads TGTGCCAGCAGTGAGAACACAAGCAATCAGCCCCAGCATTTT. It yields the protein CASSENTSNQPQHF. This sequence joins TRBV2 and TRBJ1-5; D remains unclear. V was clipped by 3 bases and J by 1 base, with 7 bases between them. There are 14 residues in the CDR3. Germline values: CDR1 SNHLY, CDR2 FYNNEI.

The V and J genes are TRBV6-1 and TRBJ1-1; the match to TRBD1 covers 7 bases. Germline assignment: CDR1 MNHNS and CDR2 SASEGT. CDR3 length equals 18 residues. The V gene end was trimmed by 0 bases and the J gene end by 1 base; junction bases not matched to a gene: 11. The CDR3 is CASSEAAGGRVENTEAFF. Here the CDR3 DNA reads TGTGCCAGCAGTGAAGCCGCAGGGGGGCGGGTGGAGAACACTGAAGCTTTCTTT.

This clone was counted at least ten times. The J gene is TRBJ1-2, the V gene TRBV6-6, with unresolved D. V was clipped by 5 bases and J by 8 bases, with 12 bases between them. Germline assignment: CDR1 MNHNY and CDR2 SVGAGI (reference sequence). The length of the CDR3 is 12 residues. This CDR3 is CASSQARIGYTF. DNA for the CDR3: TGTGCCAGCAGTCAAGCCCGAATAGGCTACACCTTC.

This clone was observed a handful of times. CDR3 DNA sequence: TGTGCCAGAAGCTATCGCAACTTACCGGGTCGCTACGAGCAGTACGTC. Translating it yields CARSYRNLPGRYEQYV. This rearrangement joins TRBV5-3 to TRBJ2-7; D uncertain. TRBV5-3 is labeled an ORF, and its function is uncertain. The ends were cut back, 3 bases at V and 3 bases at J, with 19 bases in the middle. This CDR3 has 16 residues.

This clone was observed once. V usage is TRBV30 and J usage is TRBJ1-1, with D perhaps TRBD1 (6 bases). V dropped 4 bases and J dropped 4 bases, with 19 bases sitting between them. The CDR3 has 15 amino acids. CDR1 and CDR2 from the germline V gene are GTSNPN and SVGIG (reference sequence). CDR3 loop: CAWTVGGQPFTEAFF. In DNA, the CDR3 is TGTGCCTGGACCGTAGGCGGACAGCCTTTCACTGAAGCTTTCTTT.

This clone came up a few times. CDR3 sequence: CASSSGEQFF. DNA of the CDR3: TGTGCCAGCAGTTCCGGTGAGCAGTTCTTC. The chain employs TRBV12-3 or TRBV12-4 and TRBJ2-1; the D is unclear. The CDR3 spans 10 residues. Between the trimmed V and J ends, which lost 4 bases and 9 bases, there was a span of 4 bases.

CDR3 sequence (DNA): TGTGCCAGCAGCCGGACAGGGGGCGTAGGGGAAAAACTGTTTTTT. Amino acids: CASSRTGGVGEKLFF. The gene calls are TRBV5-4 and TRBJ1-4, with 11 nucleotides matching TRBD1. CDR3 length: 15 amino acids. With V trimmed by 4 bases and J by 8 bases, 7 bases remained unmatched. CDR1 SGHNT and CDR2 YYREEE come from the germline V gene (reference sequence).

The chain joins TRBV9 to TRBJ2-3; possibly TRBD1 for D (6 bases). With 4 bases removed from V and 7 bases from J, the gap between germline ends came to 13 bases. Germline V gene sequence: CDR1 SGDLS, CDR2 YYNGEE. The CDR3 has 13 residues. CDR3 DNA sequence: TGTGCCAGCAGCCCCTTACAGGGATATACGCAGTATTTT. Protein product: CASSPLQGYTQYF.

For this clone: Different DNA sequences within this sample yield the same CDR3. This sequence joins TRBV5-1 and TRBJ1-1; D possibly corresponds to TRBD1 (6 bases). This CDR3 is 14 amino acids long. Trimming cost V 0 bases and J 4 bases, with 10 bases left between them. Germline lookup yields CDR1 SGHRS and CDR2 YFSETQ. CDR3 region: CASSLGQGSTEAFF. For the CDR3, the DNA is TGCGCCAGCAGCTTGGGCCAGGGGAGCACTGAAGCTTTCTTT.

The DNA of the CDR3 is TGTGCCAGCAGCCAAGATTTGCGGGGAACCGGCTACGAGCAGTACTTC. This codes for CASSQDLRGTGYEQYF. V is TRBV4-2 and J is TRBJ2-7; D is perhaps TRBD2 (6 bases). CDR3 length: 16 residues. Germline assignment: CDR1 LGHNA and CDR2 YNFKEQ. Trimming cost V 0 bases and J 3 bases, with 15 bases left between them.

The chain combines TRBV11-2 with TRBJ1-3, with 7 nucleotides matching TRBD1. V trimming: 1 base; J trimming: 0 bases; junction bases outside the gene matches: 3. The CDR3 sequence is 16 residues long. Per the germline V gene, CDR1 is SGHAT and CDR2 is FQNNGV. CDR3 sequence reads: CASSLVGQISGNTIYF. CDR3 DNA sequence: TGTGCCAGCAGCTTAGTGGGACAGATCTCTGGAAACACCATATATTTT. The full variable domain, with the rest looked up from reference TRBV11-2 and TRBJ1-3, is EAGVAQSPRYKIIEKRQSVAFWCNPISGHATLYWYQQILGQGPKLLIQFQNNGVVDDSQLPKDRFSAERLKGVDSTLKIQPAKLEDSAVYLCASSLVGQISGNTIYFGEGSWLTVV.

The CDR3 bases are TGTGCCAGCGCCGGGGGGCCATTGTCGCAGTATTTT. Its translation is CASAGGPLSQYF. This chain links TRBV11-1 with TRBJ2-3; D perhaps matches TRBD2 (7 bases). The V end lost 8 bases, the J end lost 10 bases, and 16 bases lay between the germline ends. Per the germline V gene, CDR1 is SGHAT and CDR2 is FQDESV (reference sequence). The length of the CDR3 is 12 residues.

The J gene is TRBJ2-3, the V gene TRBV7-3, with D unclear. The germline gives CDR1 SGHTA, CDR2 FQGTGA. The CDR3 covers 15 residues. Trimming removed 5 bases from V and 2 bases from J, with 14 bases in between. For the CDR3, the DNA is TGTGCCAGCAGCCCTAATGGGCAGGCCACAGATACGCAGTATTTT. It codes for CASSPNGQATDTQYF.